Reported below is one T cell receptor (beta chain). CDR1 is LNHNV and CDR2 is YYDKDF in the germline V gene (reference sequence). The CDR3 totals 16 residues. V lost 4 bases to trimming and J lost 8 bases; unmatched junction nucleotides: 14. The sample originates from a study of blood T cells in healthy people across ages. Study at large: Per every two T cells, about one barcoded beta molecule was captured by template switching.

The use of a sample-barcoded 5' primer and a J-beta primer mix characterized a second PCR of 7 to 11 cycles. TCRdb recomputed calls from the 5' RACE reads with MiXCR, one row per CDR3 protein. The table has about 1.6 million distinct CDR3 sequences, 30% to 35% seen once. The sequencing sample was made of blood. This chain links TRBV15 with TRBJ2-1; 7 bases align to TRBD1. The receptor was isolated from a woman aged 25-40 years in good health. The CDR3 region is CATSITVWTGPDEQFF. The CDR3 bases are TGTGCCACCAGCATTACAGTCTGGACAGGTCCCGATGAGCAGTTCTTC.